What follows are 23 T cell receptor beta chains derived from one specimen sequenced in a study of blood T cell repertoires in COVID-19. The data were produced by immunoSEQ multiplex PCR, yet TCRdb's version contains in-frame clones alone and is incomplete. The sample has 300,000 or so clones, about 90% seen once. The sample taken for sequencing was PBMCs or T cells enriched from blood (not recorded which). These receptors originate from a woman aged 45 to 65 who had been exposed to COVID-19.

The chain combines TRBV28 with TRBJ2-1; weak D call: TRBD2 (7 bases). With 7 bases removed from V and 6 bases from J, the gap between germline ends came to 13 bases. Per the germline V gene, CDR1 is MDHEN and CDR2 is SYDVKM. This CDR3 has 13 residues. The CDR3: CASIGGAPNEQFF. The CDR3 DNA sequence: TGTGCCAGCATTGGGGGGGCCCCCAATGAGCAGTTCTTC. The full variable domain, with the rest looked up from reference TRBV28 and TRBJ2-1, is DVKVTQSSRYLVKRTGEKVFLECVQDMDHENMFWYRQDPGLGLRLIYFSYDVKMKEKGDIPEGYSVSREKKERFSLILESASTNQTSMYLCASIGGAPNEQFFGPGTRLTVL.

The genes are TRBV28 and TRBJ1-1; no clear D. Trimming left V 3 bases short and J 0 bases short, with 17 bases between. In germline, CDR1 is MDHEN, CDR2 SYDVKM. The CDR3 length is 17 residues. The CDR3 DNA sequence: TGTGCCAGCAGTTTCAAGAGTTATTTACGCATGAACACTGAAGCTTTCTTT. Translated, it gives CASSFKSYLRMNTEAFF.

The V gene is TRBV7-9, the J gene TRBJ1-4, with 7 nucleotides matching TRBD1. This CDR3 has 15 residues. V lost 8 bases and J lost 4; bases outside the gene matches: 10. Germline V lookup: CDR1 SEHNR, CDR2 FQNEAQ (reference sequence). CDR3 residues: CASAAGTVFNEKLFF. CDR3 sequence (DNA): TGTGCCAGCGCGGCCGGGACAGTGTTTAATGAAAAACTGTTTTTT.

The CDR3 loop is CAAGGGVNTGELFF. Here the CDR3 DNA reads TGTGCCGCTGGGGGGGGAGTGAACACCGGGGAGCTGTTTTTT. The genes are TRBV28 and TRBJ2-2, with 7 bases aligning to TRBD2. CDR1 and CDR2 (germline): MDHEN, SYDVKM. V shed 11 bases and J 1 base; nucleotides not matched to a gene: 7. CDR3 size: 14 residues.

The V call is TRBV18, the J call TRBJ1-3; possibly TRBD1 for D (6 bases). The CDR3 is 15 residues long. V was clipped by 2 bases and J by 4 bases, with 12 bases between them. Germline values: CDR1 KGHSH, CDR2 LQKENI. Here the CDR3 DNA reads TGTGCCAGCTCACCAGGACAGATGGGAGGAAACACCATATATTTT. Translation: CASSPGQMGGNTIYF.

This clone has just a few counts. V gene TRBV5-1 combines with J gene TRBJ2-7; D may be TRBD1 (6 bases). The CDR3 is made up of 12 amino acids. Germline V gene sequence: CDR1 SGHRS, CDR2 YFSETQ. Trimming cost V 4 bases and J 5 bases, with 10 bases left between them. The CDR3 DNA sequence: TGCGCCAGCAGCACACAGGGAAACGAGCAGTACTTC. Its translation is CASSTQGNEQYF.

The CDR3 DNA reads as TGTGCCAGCAGCTCGGGACAAGGAAGTCATAGCAATCAGCCCCAGCATTTT. Its protein product is CASSSGQGSHSNQPQHF. The chain uses TRBV7-9 and TRBJ1-5; TRBD1 is a possible D gene (6 bases). The germline V and J ends were trimmed by 4 bases and 0 bases, with 16 bases remaining between them. CDR3 length: 17 residues. Germline loops: CDR1 SEHNR, CDR2 FQNEAQ (reference sequence).

V usage is TRBV2 and J usage is TRBJ1-2; 7 nucleotides match TRBD1. V was clipped by 6 bases and J by 5 bases; unmatched bases: 12. Per germline, CDR1 SNHLY and CDR2 FYNNEI. The CDR3 runs 15 residues. The CDR3 nucleotides read TGTGCCAGCAGATCAGAAGGGGGCGAGGGGTATGGCTACACCTTC. This translates into CASRSEGGEGYGYTF.

The rearrangement uses TRBV9 and TRBJ1-2; 8 bases are shared with TRBD1. This CDR3 contains 14 residues. The germline V gene encodes CDR1 SGDLS and CDR2 YYNGEE. V lost 3 bases, J lost 4 bases, and 5 bases stayed unmatched. CDR3 residues: CASSAGQGAYGYTF. The CDR3 DNA sequence: TGTGCCAGCAGCGCCGGACAGGGTGCCTATGGCTACACCTTC.

The V gene is TRBV5-5, the J gene TRBJ1-3; no clear D gene. CDR3 length: 14 amino acids. Germline lookup yields CDR1 SGHKS and CDR2 YYEKEE (reference sequence). The V end lost 0 bases, the J end lost 4 bases, and 8 bases lay between the germline ends. CDR3 amino acids: CASSLVEYGNTIYF. The CDR3 region has the DNA TGTGCCAGCAGCTTGGTGGAGTACGGAAACACCATATATTTT.

The chain employs TRBV5-1 and TRBJ2-7; D gene uncertain. The V end lost 4 bases, the J end lost 1 base, and 12 bases lay between the germline ends. This CDR3 is built from 14 residues. Germline V gene lookup returns CDR1 SGHRS and CDR2 YFSETQ. The CDR3 loop reads CASSPLIRSYEQYF. The DNA for the CDR3 is TGCGCCAGCAGCCCCCTCATCAGGTCCTACGAGCAGTACTTC.

The rearrangement uses TRBV5-5 and TRBJ2-7, with a tentative D call TRBD1 (5 bases). This CDR3 region has 12 residues. Looked up from germline, CDR1 is SGHKS and CDR2 is YYEKEE (reference sequence). V lost 1 base to trimming and J lost 6 bases, with 8 bases between them. CDR3 nucleotides: TGTGCCAGCAGCTTGTACCAGGGCGAGCAGTACTTC. Translated: CASSLYQGEQYF.

This clone occurred once. This chain links TRBV7-8 with TRBJ1-3; TRBD1 aligns across 7 bases. V shed 5 bases and J 2 bases; nucleotides not matched to a gene: 12. The CDR3 consists of 17 residues. From germline, CDR1 is SGHVS and CDR2 FQNEAQ. The DNA for the CDR3 is TGTGCCAGCAGCATCTACCCGGGACAGATGGCTGGAAACACCATATATTTT. The encoded protein is CASSIYPGQMAGNTIYF.

The V call is TRBV28, the J call TRBJ1-2; TRBD1 might be the D (6 bases). Germline V gives CDR1 MDHEN, CDR2 SYDVKM. CDR3 length: 13 amino acids. V was pared by 3 bases and J by 6 bases, with 11 bases between. The chain's CDR3 is CASSFSGADGYTF. The CDR3 coding sequence is TGTGCCAGCAGTTTTTCAGGGGCCGATGGCTACACCTTC.

As regards this clone: A single base separates this from a much larger clone, so it may be a read error. The rearrangement joins TRBV9 to TRBJ2-3; D perhaps matches TRBD1 (6 bases). Germline CDR1 is SGDLS and CDR2 is YYNGEE. This CDR3 spans 15 amino acids. CDR3 residues: CASSSEGQYTNTQYF. The CDR3 nucleotides read TGTGCCAGCAGCTCAGAGGGACAATACACAAATACGCAGTATTTT.

This sequence joins TRBV3-1 (or the pseudogene TRBV3-2) and TRBJ2-2, with TRBD2 matching 10 bases. This CDR3 contains 16 residues. Per germline, CDR1 LGHDT and CDR2 YNNKEL (reference sequence). Unmatched junction bases numbered 5, after V lost 6 bases and J lost 1 base. CDR3: CASRPSGGVNTGELFF. CDR3 sequence (DNA): TGTGCCAGCAGACCCAGCGGGGGGGTGAACACCGGGGAGCTGTTTTTT.

This chain uses TRBV30 with TRBJ1-1; D is unresolved. The CDR3 loop spans 16 amino acids. Trimming removed 3 bases from V and 4 bases from J, with 21 bases in between. Germline V CDR1 and CDR2: GTSNPN, SVGIG (reference sequence). In nucleotides, the CDR3 is TGTGCCTGGAGGCCAGGTAGAACGCGATTAATCACTGAAGCTTTCTTT. Its translation is CAWRPGRTRLITEAFF.

This chain joins TRBV27 and TRBJ2-2; 13 bases are shared with TRBD2. In germline, CDR1 is MNHEY, CDR2 SMNVEV (reference sequence). J lost 6 bases, V lost 4 bases, and 8 bases had no gene match. The CDR3 extends over 17 amino acids. CDR3 region: CASSSLGLAGAAGELFF. The CDR3 nucleotides read TGTGCCAGCAGTTCCCTCGGACTAGCGGGGGCGGCCGGGGAGCTGTTTTTT.

The chain links TRBV4-2 to TRBJ2-5; 7 nucleotides align to TRBD2. CDR3 length: 14 amino acids. J lost 5 bases, V lost 0 bases, and 3 bases had no gene match. CDR1 is LGHNA, CDR2 YNFKEQ, per germline. This CDR3 is CASSQDHGGETQYF. Written as DNA, the CDR3 is TGTGCCAGCAGCCAAGATCACGGGGGGGAGACCCAGTACTTC.

V usage is TRBV28 and J usage is TRBJ1-5; 7 nucleotides agree with TRBD1. V dropped 6 bases and J dropped 6; count of bases not matched to a gene: 11. The CDR3 runs 15 residues. CDR1 is MDHEN and CDR2 is SYDVKM in the germline V gene. Here the CDR3 DNA reads TGTGCCAGCAGATCAACAGGGGAAGTCGGTCAGCCCCAGCATTTT. Translating it yields CASRSTGEVGQPQHF.

This sequence joins TRBV6-2 or TRBV6-3 and TRBJ2-2; TRBD1 aligns across 8 bases. There are 18 residues in the CDR3. Trimming at V came to 2 bases and at J to 6 bases, leaving 14 bases not matched to a gene. Germline V gene lookup returns CDR1 MNHEY and CDR2 SVGEGT. CDR3 coding DNA: TGTGCCAGCAGTTACCCTATCCGGACAGGGTCGAATCCCGGGGAGCTGTTTTTT. It is translated as CASSYPIRTGSNPGELFF.

The V and J genes are TRBV19 and TRBJ1-2, with 10 bases lining up with TRBD1. The CDR3 contains 14 residues. The junction had 6 bases not matched to a gene; V was cut back by 3 bases and J by 8 bases. Germline V gives CDR1 LNHDA, CDR2 SQIVND (reference sequence). The DNA of the CDR3 is TGTGCCAGTAGTATCCGGACAGGGGGTATGGGCTACACCTTC. It is translated as CASSIRTGGMGYTF. The full variable domain, with the rest looked up from reference TRBV19 and TRBJ1-2, is DGGITQSPKYLFRKEGQNVTLSCEQNLNHDAMYWYRQDPGQGLRLIYYSQIVNDFQKGDIAEGYSVSREKKESFPLTVTSAQKNPTAFYLCASSIRTGGMGYTFGSGTRLTVV.

This clone was recorded only once. The chain employs TRBV4-1 and TRBJ2-3, with a possible D match to TRBD2 (6 bases). Germline V gene data show CDR1 as MGHRA and CDR2 as YSYEKL. This CDR3 is 15 amino acids long. V was pared by 0 bases and J by 1 base, with 8 bases between. The CDR3 sequence: CASSQDRLGTDTQYF. The DNA of the CDR3 is TGCGCCAGCAGCCAAGATCGACTAGGCACAGATACGCAGTATTTT.